A selection of T cell receptor beta chains follows, all from one sample in a study of CXCR3-negative and CXCR3-positive naive CD8 T cells. After re-calling the 5' RACE reads, TCRdb lists one entry per CDR3 protein, DNA absent. This sample's table has about 98,000 distinct CDR3 sequences. The sample consisted of naive CXCR3+ CD8+ T cells from blood. All receptors derive from a human donor in good health. Some clones in this sample may be carry-over from other donors' samples. The CDR3 runs from the conserved cysteine through the conserved F or W.

J: TRBJ2-3
V: TRBV20-1
CDR3: CSATHGDRVIESQYF

J: TRBJ2-7
V: TRBV20-1
CDR3: CSASVEGGPYEQYF

J: TRBJ2-7
V: TRBV12-3/TRBV12-4
CDR3: CASSSSGWGFHEQYF

J: TRBJ2-7
V: TRBV20-1
CDR3: CSARDTGESSYEQYF

J: TRBJ1-1
V: TRBV9
CDR3: CASSNGGGGNTEAFF

J: TRBJ2-1
V: TRBV29-1
CDR3: CSVGAGAPPLDEQFF

J: TRBJ1-4
V: TRBV29-1
CDR3: CSVGPQGAPNEKLFF

J: TRBJ2-5
V: TRBV30
CDR3: CAWSVPPGRETQYF

J: TRBJ2-1
V: TRBV9
CDR3: CASSGTSGGFYVGNEQFF

J: TRBJ2-2
V: TRBV20-1
CDR3: CSARGSATSTGELFF

J: TRBJ2-7
V: TRBV4-3
CDR3: CASSQGDRGEQYF

J: TRBJ2-4
V: TRBV21-1
CDR3: CASSRTRPKKYF

J: TRBJ2-3
V: TRBV28
CDR3: CASSLRGAYSTDTQYF

J: TRBJ2-2
V: TRBV28
CDR3: CASSFDGDPGELFF

J: TRBJ2-5
V: TRBV5-1
CDR3: CASSSWTGSQETQYF

J: TRBJ1-1
V: TRBV14
CDR3: CASSPWGSTEAFF

J: TRBJ1-1
V: TRBV7-6
CDR3: CASSWTGGMSTEAFF

J: TRBJ2-5
V: TRBV29-1
CDR3: CSVDSGSETQYF

J: TRBJ2-7
V: TRBV29-1
CDR3: CSVKDLQWANDEQYF

J: TRBJ2-1
V: TRBV7-3
CDR3: CASSPKGVGIGNEQFF

J: TRBJ2-5
V: TRBV5-5
CDR3: CASSPDVSGPQETQYF

J: TRBJ2-7
V: TRBV5-1
CDR3: CASSLGQGLSYEQYF

J: TRBJ2-1
V: TRBV12-3/TRBV12-4
CDR3: CASSLDGSTGQGDPDSYNEQFF

J: TRBJ2-2
V: TRBV29-1
CDR3: CSVDRGTYTGELFF

J: TRBJ2-7
V: TRBV3-1
CDR3: CASSQAGTQSSYEQYF

J: TRBJ1-4
V: TRBV23-1
CDR3: CASTKNDSANEKLFF

J: TRBJ2-7
V: TRBV27
CDR3: CASSLGGGGRYEQYF

J: TRBJ2-7
V: TRBV12-3/TRBV12-4
CDR3: CASGVGYRGTGSSYEQYF

J: TRBJ2-7
V: TRBV19
CDR3: CASKAGGGFEQYF

J: TRBJ2-7
V: TRBV27
CDR3: CASSEHQGTVSYEQYF

J: TRBJ2-7
V: TRBV7-3
CDR3: CASSTGQGMYDEQYF

J: TRBJ1-1
V: TRBV4-3
CDR3: CASSPSYRLEAFF

J: TRBJ2-5
V: TRBV7-2
CDR3: CASSRGFGAQQETQYF

J: TRBJ2-1
V: TRBV27
CDR3: CASTGTFEQFF

J: TRBJ2-1
V: TRBV12-5
CDR3: CASGLVPSIEQFF

J: TRBJ2-3
V: TRBV6-2/TRBV6-3
CDR3: CASSKTGAGDTQYF

J: TRBJ1-6
V: TRBV14
CDR3: CASGEILNSPLHF

J: TRBJ2-7
V: TRBV9
CDR3: CASSVGDNWHEQYF

J: TRBJ2-3
V: TRBV20-1
CDR3: CSASGGISADTQYF

J: TRBJ2-7
V: TRBV10-1
CDR3: CASSERSRQGSTPLSYEQYF

J: TRBJ2-1
V: TRBV7-3
CDR3: CASSLTPRGRLDEQFF

J: TRBJ2-2
V: TRBV11-2
CDR3: CASSPDYGNTGELFF

J: TRBJ2-7
V: TRBV15
CDR3: CATSSDLAGAYEQYF

J: TRBJ1-1
V: TRBV19
CDR3: CASYGGGGTEAFF

J: TRBJ2-5
V: TRBV15
CDR3: CATSRGSPGLELQETQYF

J: TRBJ1-1
V: TRBV7-9
CDR3: CASSSQGKSTEAFF

J: TRBJ2-7
V: TRBV30
CDR3: CAWSADRGDEQYF

J: TRBJ1-2
V: TRBV29-1
CDR3: CSVEVYRDGGYGYTF

J: TRBJ2-1
V: TRBV14
CDR3: CASSMRGPYNEQFF

J: TRBJ2-3
V: TRBV15
CDR3: CATSRGQGYTQYF

J: TRBJ2-3
V: TRBV5-1
CDR3: CASRTGTGGFTDTQYF